This T cell receptor (beta chain) was recovered during a study of early T cells in non-severe SARS-CoV-2 infection. There are 15 residues in the CDR3. Germline CDR1 SGDLS, CDR2 YYNGEE. The V gene end was trimmed by 3 bases and the J gene end by 2 bases; junction bases not matched to a gene: 7. TCRdb analysed the 5' RACE reads with MiXCR anew, one entry per CDR3 protein. The sample lists approximately 65,000 distinct CDR3 sequences, less than 15% occurring once. This clonotype was counted many times. Material: whole blood. The TCR sequence derives from an adult who was a healthcare worker with PCR-confirmed SARS-CoV-2 infection or an uninfected control (not recorded which). V is TRBV9 and J is TRBJ2-7, with 8 bases fitting TRBD1. The CDR3 loop is CASSAADRGAYEQYF. The CDR3, as DNA: TGTGCCAGCAGCGCGGCAGACAGGGGTGCCTACGAGCAGTACTTC.